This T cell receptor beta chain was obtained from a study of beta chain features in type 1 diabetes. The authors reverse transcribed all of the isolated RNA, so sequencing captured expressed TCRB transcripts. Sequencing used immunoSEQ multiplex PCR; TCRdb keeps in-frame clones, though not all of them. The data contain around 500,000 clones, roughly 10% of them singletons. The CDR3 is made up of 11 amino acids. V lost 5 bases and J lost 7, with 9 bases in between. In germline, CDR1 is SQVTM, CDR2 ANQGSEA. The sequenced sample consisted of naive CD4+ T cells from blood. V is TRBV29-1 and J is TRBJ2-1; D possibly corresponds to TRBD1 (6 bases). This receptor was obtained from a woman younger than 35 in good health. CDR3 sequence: CSVWGRNEQFF. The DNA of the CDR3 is TGCAGCGTTTGGGGGCGAAATGAGCAGTTCTTC.